The 32 T cell receptor beta chains listed next were all sequenced from one sample in a study of shared clonotypes between healthy human individuals. Some clones are missing from TCRdb's copy, which holds only in-frame ones; the method was immunoSEQ multiplex PCR. Of 450,000 to 500,000 clones listed, about 72% were seen once; the top ten hold approximately 12%. The sequenced sample was PBMCs. All receptors derive from a middle-aged woman in good health. Some clones in this sample may be carry-over from other donors' samples.

Of note for this clone: The same CDR3 can be traced to other DNA sequences in this sample. The rearrangement joins TRBV19 to TRBJ2-5; TRBD2 agrees at 7 bases. CDR1 is LNHDA and CDR2 is SQIVND in the germline V gene (reference sequence). CDR3 length equals 14 residues. With 4 bases clipped from V and 1 base from J, the junction kept 3 bases outside the gene matches. CDR3 DNA: TGTGCCAGTAGTAGCCTAGCGGTCCAAGAGACCCAGTACTTC. Translating gives CASSSLAVQETQYF.

The chain recombines TRBV10-3 with TRBJ2-3; 9 bases are a match to TRBD2. This CDR3 contains 16 residues. The ends lost 7 bases at V and 3 bases at J; junction bases unmatched: 11. The germline V gene has CDR1 ENHRY and CDR2 SYGVKD. Here the CDR3 reads CAITGQSSGTTDTQYF. The DNA for the CDR3 is TGTGCCATCACCGGTCAATCTAGCGGGACTACAGATACGCAGTATTTT.

The chain recombines TRBV2 with TRBJ2-1, with D perhaps matching TRBD1 (6 bases). Germline values: CDR1 SNHLY, CDR2 FYNNEI. Trimming pared 1 base from V and 4 bases from J, leaving 17 bases between. This CDR3 contains 17 residues. In nucleotides, the CDR3 is TGTGCCAGCAGTGAAGGGACAGTGGGTTTGGGGTACAATGAGCAGTTCTTC. It yields the protein CASSEGTVGLGYNEQFF.

This clone has only a few counts. The rearrangement uses TRBV27 and TRBJ2-1, with TRBD2 identical over 7 bases. Looked up from germline, CDR1 is MNHEY and CDR2 is SMNVEV (reference sequence). The CDR3 is 13 amino acids. Trimming cost V 5 bases and J 4 bases; bases outside gene matches: 2. CDR3 DNA sequence: TGTGCCAGCAGTCGCGGGAGTTACAATGAGCAGTTCTTC. It specifies CASSRGSYNEQFF.

The chain uses TRBV6-5 and TRBJ1-2; D gene ambiguous. V was cut by 7 bases and J by 3 bases, with 12 bases left in between. The CDR3 consists of 13 residues. From germline, CDR1 is MNHEY and CDR2 SVGAGI. This CDR3 is CASKLGQHYGYTF. For the CDR3, the DNA is TGTGCCAGCAAGCTCGGGCAGCACTATGGCTACACCTTC.

The V call is TRBV4-3, the J call TRBJ1-1, with a tentative D call TRBD1 (6 bases). Trimming shortened V by 3 bases and J by 5 bases, and 16 bases separated the two germline ends. Germline CDR1 and CDR2: LGHNA and YSLEER. This CDR3 has 15 residues. The CDR3 region has the DNA TGCGCCAGCAGCCAGAGGGACTGGAGGGGGACTGAAGCTTTCTTT. Translated, it gives CASSQRDWRGTEAFF.

This chain uses TRBV19 with TRBJ2-5; maybe TRBD2 (6 bases). The CDR3 runs to 14 residues. V was trimmed by 3 bases and J by 2 bases, leaving 10 bases between them. Germline V gene sequence: CDR1 LNHDA, CDR2 SQIVND (reference sequence). CDR3 DNA sequence: TGTGCCAGTAGTATGCGGGGACTTCAAGAGACCCAGTACTTC. Amino acid sequence: CASSMRGLQETQYF.

This clone was recorded once. The V gene is TRBV30, the J gene TRBJ2-7; 10 bases fit TRBD2. There are 13 residues in the CDR3. Germline lookup yields CDR1 GTSNPN and CDR2 SVGIG (reference sequence). V trimming: 4 bases; J trimming: 3 bases; junction bases outside the gene matches: 3. Here the CDR3 DNA reads TGTGCCTGGACTAGCGGGAGTCTCTACGAGCAGTACTTC. It codes for CAWTSGSLYEQYF.

This chain joins TRBV11-2 and TRBJ2-2, with TRBD2 identical over 11 bases. CDR1 SGHAT and CDR2 FQNNGV come from the germline V gene. The CDR3 loop spans 16 amino acids. V was pared by 0 bases and J by 4 bases, with 1 base of the junction left unmatched. CDR3 nucleotide sequence: TGTGCCAGCAGCTTAGACCTAGCGGGAGGCACCGGGGAGCTGTTTTTT. This codes for CASSLDLAGGTGELFF. Filled out from reference TRBV11-2 and TRBJ2-2, the complete variable domain reads EAGVAQSPRYKIIEKRQSVAFWCNPISGHATLYWYQQILGQGPKLLIQFQNNGVVDDSQLPKDRFSAERLKGVDSTLKIQPAKLEDSAVYLCASSLDLAGGTGELFFGEGSRLTVL.

Remarks on this clone: Other DNA sequences in this specimen translate into the identical CDR3. This rearrangement joins TRBV5-1 to TRBJ2-5; D gene uncertain. The CDR3 spans 13 residues. Germline V gene sequence: CDR1 SGHRS, CDR2 YFSETQ. Trimming stripped 0 bases from V and 3 bases from J, with 6 bases between. CDR3 region: CASSLGGEETQYF. CDR3 sequence (DNA): TGCGCCAGCAGCTTGGGTGGGGAAGAGACCCAGTACTTC.

V gene TRBV7-2 combines with J gene TRBJ2-2; possible D gene TRBD2, 5 bases. The CDR3 is 16 amino acids. From germline, CDR1 is SGHTA and CDR2 FQGNSA. The V end was cut by 2 bases, the J end by 0 bases, with 10 bases between. The DNA for the CDR3 is TGTGCCAGCAGCTTATTCGCGACTACGAACACCGGGGAGCTGTTTTTT. Its translation: CASSLFATTNTGELFF.

The genes are TRBV5-4 and TRBJ2-5; 11 bases align to TRBD2. Germline CDR1 reads SGHNT; CDR2 reads YYREEE (reference sequence). The CDR3 has 15 amino acids. The V segment lost 0 bases and the J segment 5 bases; nucleotides outside the gene matches: 3. The CDR3 nucleotides are TGTGCCAGCAGCTTGGCTAGCGGGAGGACGGAGACCCAGTACTTC. Translation gives CASSLASGRTETQYF.

The chain uses TRBV6-5 and TRBJ2-7, with 7 bases fitting TRBD2. In germline, CDR1 is MNHEY, CDR2 SVGAGI. Losses at the gene ends were 6 bases for V and 0 bases for J; bases not matched to a gene: 5. The CDR3 runs 14 residues. The CDR3 sequence is CASSRTSTSYEQYF. Written as DNA, the CDR3 is TGTGCCAGCAGCAGGACTAGTACCTCCTACGAGCAGTACTTC.

The chain carries TRBV4-3 and TRBJ1-1; D is ambiguous. Germline V gene sequence: CDR1 LGHNA, CDR2 YSLEER. The ends were cut back, 1 base at V and 6 bases at J, with 15 bases in the middle. The CDR3 is 15 amino acids. This chain's CDR3 is CASSQGWAGAAEAFF. CDR3 nucleotides: TGCGCCAGCAGCCAAGGGTGGGCGGGCGCCGCTGAAGCTTTCTTT.

This rearrangement joins TRBV15 to TRBJ2-6; TRBD2 matches 7 bases. This CDR3 has 15 residues. V dropped 3 bases and J dropped 2; count of bases not matched to a gene: 1. Per germline, CDR1 LNHNV and CDR2 YYDKDF (reference sequence). CDR3 in amino acids: CATSRGGTGANVLTF. CDR3 DNA: TGTGCCACCAGCAGGGGAGGGACTGGGGCCAACGTCCTGACTTTC.

The chain couples TRBV5-6 to TRBJ1-2; D perhaps matches TRBD1 (6 bases). Germline lookup yields CDR1 SGHDT and CDR2 YYEEEE. CDR3 length: 14 residues. Deletions cut 2 bases from V and 1 base from J, with 9 bases between. The CDR3 loop is CASSFGQRNYGYTF. DNA of the CDR3: TGTGCCAGCAGCTTCGGACAGCGTAACTATGGCTACACCTTC.

This clone was seen once. The chain couples TRBV28 to TRBJ1-1, with no clear D. Germline loops: CDR1 MDHEN, CDR2 SYDVKM. V lost 6 bases to trimming and J lost 8 bases, with 16 bases between them. CDR3 length: 13 amino acids. The CDR3 is CASRPRPREEAFF. The CDR3 nucleotides are TGTGCCAGCAGACCCCGTCCCCGGGAGGAAGCTTTCTTT.

The sample holds many counts of this clone. The gene calls are TRBV6-1 and TRBJ1-2; D possibly corresponds to TRBD1 (6 bases). CDR3 length equals 15 residues. Germline V gene lookup returns CDR1 MNHNS and CDR2 SASEGT. With 1 base removed from V and 7 bases from J, the gap between germline ends came to 16 bases. CDR3 sequence (DNA): TGTGCCAGCAGTGAAGTCGGCAGGGGTTATGTTGGCTACACCTTC. Residues: CASSEVGRGYVGYTF.

This rearrangement joins TRBV6-5 to TRBJ2-5, with 10 bases matching TRBD2. The germline V gene encodes CDR1 MNHEY and CDR2 SVGAGI. This CDR3 is 16 amino acids long. Trimming at V came to 1 base and at J to 6 bases, leaving 8 bases not matched to a gene. The CDR3 nucleotides read TGTGCCAGCAGTTACTGGCTAGCGGGAGCGGCTAAGACCCAGTACTTC. It codes for CASSYWLAGAAKTQYF.

The sample holds one count of this clone. The rearrangement joins TRBV30 to TRBJ2-2; 9 nucleotides match TRBD2. V lost 5 bases to trimming and J lost 8 bases; unmatched junction nucleotides: 9. Germline CDR1 GTSNPN, CDR2 SVGIG (reference sequence). The CDR3 has 14 residues. CDR3 loop: CAWGRGRAGGELFF. DNA for the CDR3: TGTGCCTGGGGTCGCGGGAGGGCCGGTGGGGAGCTGTTTTTT.

The chain has TRBV5-6 and TRBJ1-3, with a possible D match to TRBD1 (6 bases). CDR3 length: 15 amino acids. V was shortened by 0 bases and J by 2 bases, with 9 bases between the two germline ends. In germline, CDR1 is SGHDT, CDR2 YYEEEE. As DNA, the CDR3 is TGTGCCAGCAGCTTGGTGGGACAACCTGGAAACACCATATATTTT. Encoded protein: CASSLVGQPGNTIYF.

The gene calls are TRBV7-6 and TRBJ2-7; D is unresolved. The CDR3 is 15 amino acids. V lost 4 bases to trimming and J lost 0 bases, with 13 bases between them. CDR1 and CDR2 from the germline V gene are SGHVS and FNYEAQ. This CDR3 reads CASSSSRRLSYEQYF. CDR3 coding DNA: TGTGCCAGCAGCTCCTCCCGACGCCTCTCCTACGAGCAGTACTTC.

This clone was seen more than once but under ten times. V usage is TRBV7-9 and J usage is TRBJ1-4; maybe TRBD1 (6 bases). Germline V lookup: CDR1 SEHNR, CDR2 FQNEAQ (reference sequence). CDR3 length: 15 residues. Trimming removed 5 bases from V and 2 bases from J, with 12 bases in between. CDR3: CASSPTGFTNEKLFF. The CDR3 nucleotides are TGTGCCAGCAGCCCCACAGGGTTCACTAATGAAAAACTGTTTTTT. The full variable domain, in which reference TRBV7-9 and TRBJ1-4 provide the parts outside the CDR3, is DTGVSQNPRHKITKRGQNVTFRCDPISEHNRLYWYRQTLGQGPEFLTYFQNEAQLEKSRLLSDRFSAERPKGSFSTLEIQRTEQGDSAMYLCASSPTGFTNEKLFFGSGTQLSVL.

Regarding this clone: Other DNA variants within this sample encode the same CDR3. This chain uses TRBV11-2 with TRBJ2-7; 14 bases map to TRBD2. The junction had 3 bases not matched to a gene; V was cut back by 3 bases and J by 2 bases. This CDR3 is built from 16 residues. CDR1 is SGHAT and CDR2 is FQNNGV in the germline V gene. CDR3 region: CASSLGLAGDTYEQYF. As DNA, the CDR3 is TGTGCCAGCAGCTTGGGACTAGCGGGGGACACCTACGAGCAGTACTTC.

This chain uses TRBV19 with TRBJ2-1; 8 bases line up with TRBD1. The CDR3 consists of 14 residues. J gave up 1 base and V 4 bases, and 0 bases lay outside the gene matches. Per germline, CDR1 LNHDA and CDR2 SQIVND (reference sequence). The CDR3 sequence is CASSRTGSYNEQFF. The DNA for the CDR3 is TGTGCCAGTAGTAGGACAGGGTCCTACAATGAGCAGTTCTTC.

The genes are TRBV2 and TRBJ2-5; tentative D call: TRBD1 (6 bases). The J call is in doubt because the DNA end fits TRBJ2-7 better. Germline assignment: CDR1 SNHLY and CDR2 FYNNEI. The CDR3 is made up of 12 amino acids. This CDR3 reads CASRGDTYEQYF. CDR3 coding DNA: TGTGCCAGCAGGGGGGACACGTACGAGCAGTACTTC.

Of note for this clone: Relative to the germline gene, one junction end is altered; a read error may explain this. The J gene is TRBJ2-7, the V gene TRBV6-5; D ambiguous. The CDR3 has 12 amino acids. Germline CDR1 and CDR2: MNHEY and SVGAGI. The CDR3 spells CASSRQNTLLNF. The CDR3, as DNA: TGTGCCAGCAGCCGACAAAACACACTTTTGAACTTC.

This clone has only a few counts. V usage is TRBV13 and J usage is TRBJ1-2; 12 nucleotides align to TRBD1. The V gene's germline CDR1 is PRHDT and CDR2 FYEKMQ (reference sequence). The trim removed 0 bases at V and 4 bases at J, leaving 9 bases unmatched. This CDR3 has 18 residues. The CDR3 DNA follows: TGTGCCAGCAGCTTAGGGAGGGGACAGGGGGCGTCATCCTATGGCTACACCTTC. As protein: CASSLGRGQGASSYGYTF.

The V and J genes are TRBV27 and TRBJ1-5, with D maybe TRBD1 (6 bases). The germline V gene has CDR1 MNHEY and CDR2 SMNVEV (reference sequence). V was cut by 0 bases and J by 4 bases, with 10 bases left in between. The CDR3 length is 15 residues. The CDR3 spells CASSLSRGGNQPQHF. CDR3 DNA sequence: TGTGCCAGCAGTTTATCCAGGGGCGGGAATCAGCCCCAGCATTTT.

The rearrangement links TRBV9 to TRBJ1-1; 10 bases fit TRBD1. The germline V gene encodes CDR1 SGDLS and CDR2 YYNGEE. V shed 3 bases and J 4 bases; nucleotides not matched to a gene: 3. The CDR3 is 14 residues long. CDR3 region: CASSATGGFTEAFF. As DNA, the CDR3 is TGTGCCAGCAGCGCGACAGGGGGCTTCACTGAAGCTTTCTTT.

This clone was seen a single time. This rearrangement joins TRBV7-2 to TRBJ2-1, with 7 bases aligning to TRBD1. Per germline, CDR1 SGHTA and CDR2 FQGNSA. This CDR3 comprises 17 residues. J gave up 3 bases and V 8 bases, and 16 bases lay outside the gene matches. CDR3 sequence: CASHNQLDRAYYNEQFF. CDR3 sequence (DNA): TGTGCCAGCCACAACCAACTCGACAGGGCCTACTACAATGAGCAGTTCTTC.

The J gene is TRBJ1-2, the V gene TRBV5-6; 7 bases agree with TRBD1. V shed 4 bases, J shed 7 bases, and the junction held 13 bases outside the gene matches. Germline V gene lookup returns CDR1 SGHDT and CDR2 YYEEEE. The CDR3 length is 15 residues. CDR3 loop: CASSAPGGMGLGYTF. As DNA, the CDR3 is TGTGCCAGCAGCGCCCCAGGGGGAATGGGGCTTGGCTACACCTTC.